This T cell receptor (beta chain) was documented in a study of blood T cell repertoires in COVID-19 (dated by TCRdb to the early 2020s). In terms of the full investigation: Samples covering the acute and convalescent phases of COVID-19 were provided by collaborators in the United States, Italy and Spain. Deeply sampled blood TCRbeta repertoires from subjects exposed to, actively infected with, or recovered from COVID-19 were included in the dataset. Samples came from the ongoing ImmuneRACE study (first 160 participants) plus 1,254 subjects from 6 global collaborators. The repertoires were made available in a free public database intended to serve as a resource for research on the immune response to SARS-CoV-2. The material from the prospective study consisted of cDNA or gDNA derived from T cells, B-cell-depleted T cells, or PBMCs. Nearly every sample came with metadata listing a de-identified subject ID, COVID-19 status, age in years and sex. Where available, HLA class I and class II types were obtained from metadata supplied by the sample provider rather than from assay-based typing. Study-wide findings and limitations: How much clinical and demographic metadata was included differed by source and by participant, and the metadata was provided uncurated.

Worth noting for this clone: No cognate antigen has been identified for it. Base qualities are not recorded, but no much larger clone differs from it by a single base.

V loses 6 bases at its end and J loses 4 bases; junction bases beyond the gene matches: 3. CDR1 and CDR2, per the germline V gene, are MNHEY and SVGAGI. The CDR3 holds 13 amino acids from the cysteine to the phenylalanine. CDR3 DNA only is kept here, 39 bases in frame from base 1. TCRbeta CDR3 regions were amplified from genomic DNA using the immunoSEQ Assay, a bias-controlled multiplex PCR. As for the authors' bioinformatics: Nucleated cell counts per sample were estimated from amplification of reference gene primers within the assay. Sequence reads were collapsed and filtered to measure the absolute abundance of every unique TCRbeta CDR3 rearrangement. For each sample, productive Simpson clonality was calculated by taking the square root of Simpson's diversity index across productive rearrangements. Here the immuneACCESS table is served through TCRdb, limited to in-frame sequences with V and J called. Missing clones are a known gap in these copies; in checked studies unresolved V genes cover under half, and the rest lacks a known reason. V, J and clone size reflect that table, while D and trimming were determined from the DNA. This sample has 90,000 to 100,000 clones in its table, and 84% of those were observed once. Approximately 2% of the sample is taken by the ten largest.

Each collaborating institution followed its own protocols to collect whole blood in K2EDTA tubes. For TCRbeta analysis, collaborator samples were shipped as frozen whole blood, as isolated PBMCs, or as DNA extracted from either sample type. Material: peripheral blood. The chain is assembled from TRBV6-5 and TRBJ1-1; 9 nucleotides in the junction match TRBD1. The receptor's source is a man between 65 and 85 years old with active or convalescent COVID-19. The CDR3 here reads CASSLTGGTEAFF. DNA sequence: TGTGCCAGCAGCTTGACAGGGGGCACTGAAGCTTTCTTT.